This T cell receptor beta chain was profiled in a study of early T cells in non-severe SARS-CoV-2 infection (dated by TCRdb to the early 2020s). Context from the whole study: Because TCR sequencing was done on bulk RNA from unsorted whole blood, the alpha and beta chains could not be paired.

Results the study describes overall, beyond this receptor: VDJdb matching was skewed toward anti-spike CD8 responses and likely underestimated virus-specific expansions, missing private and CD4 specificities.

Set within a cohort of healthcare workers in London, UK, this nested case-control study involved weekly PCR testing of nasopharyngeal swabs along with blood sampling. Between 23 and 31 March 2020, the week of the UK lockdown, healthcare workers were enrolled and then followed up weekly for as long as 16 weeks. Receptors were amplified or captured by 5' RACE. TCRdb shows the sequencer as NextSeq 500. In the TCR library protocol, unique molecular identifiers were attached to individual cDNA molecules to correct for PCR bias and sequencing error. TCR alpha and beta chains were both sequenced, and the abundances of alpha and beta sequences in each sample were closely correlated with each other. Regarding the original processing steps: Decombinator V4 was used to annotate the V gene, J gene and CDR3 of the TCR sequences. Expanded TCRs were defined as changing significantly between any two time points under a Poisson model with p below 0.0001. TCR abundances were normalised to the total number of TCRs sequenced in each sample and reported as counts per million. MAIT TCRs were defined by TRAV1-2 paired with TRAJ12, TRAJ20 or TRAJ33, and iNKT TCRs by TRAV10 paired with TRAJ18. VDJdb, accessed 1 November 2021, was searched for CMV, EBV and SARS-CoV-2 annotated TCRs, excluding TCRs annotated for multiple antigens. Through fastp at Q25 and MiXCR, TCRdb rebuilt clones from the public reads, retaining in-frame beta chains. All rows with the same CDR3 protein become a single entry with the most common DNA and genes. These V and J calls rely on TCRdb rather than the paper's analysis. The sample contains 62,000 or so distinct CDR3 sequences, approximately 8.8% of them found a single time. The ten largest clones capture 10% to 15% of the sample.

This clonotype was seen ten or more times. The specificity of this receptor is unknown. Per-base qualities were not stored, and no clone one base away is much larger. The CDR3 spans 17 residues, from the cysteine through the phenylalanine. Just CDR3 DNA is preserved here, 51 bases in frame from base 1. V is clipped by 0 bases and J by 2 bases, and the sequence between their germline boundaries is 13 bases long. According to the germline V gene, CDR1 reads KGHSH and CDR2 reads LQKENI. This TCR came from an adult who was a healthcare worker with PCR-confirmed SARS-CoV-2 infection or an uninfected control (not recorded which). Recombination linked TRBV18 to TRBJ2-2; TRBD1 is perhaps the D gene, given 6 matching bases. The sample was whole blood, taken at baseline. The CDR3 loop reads CASSPPGRQVNTGELFF. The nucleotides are TGTGCCAGCTCACCACCTGGGAGACAGGTTAACACCGGGGAGCTGTTTTTT.